This TCR beta chain is drawn from a study of cytomegalovirus exposure and HLA in healthy donors. Regarding the study as a whole: Accounts indicate the classifier identified cytomegalovirus status with strong specificity and sensitivity.

The study ran its PCR with 60 Vbeta and 13 Jbeta primers. Sequencing used immunoSEQ multiplex PCR; TCRdb keeps in-frame clones, though not all of them. This table has 80,000 to 90,000 clones, around 85% appearing once. V was clipped by 10 bases and J by 3 bases; unmatched bases: 3. The germline CDR1 and CDR2 sequences are SNHLY and FYNNEI. The CDR3 is 14 residues long. With respect to this clone: Its antigen is not identified.

This clonotype originated in a man in his thirties or forties in good health and CMV-seronegative. The chain joins TRBV2 to TRBJ2-3, with TRBD2 matching 14 bases. Sequenced input: PBMCs. CDR3: CATRLAGGTDTQYF. The DNA of the CDR3 is TGTGCCACCCGACTAGCGGGGGGGACAGATACGCAGTATTTT.